This paragraph reports one T cell receptor beta chain. This sample is drawn from a study of T-cell memory formation after mild COVID-19. From germline, CDR1 is SGHVS and CDR2 FQNEAQ. Trimming removed 2 bases at V and 3 bases at J, with 7 bases between. This CDR3 region has 14 residues. TCRdb analysed the 5' RACE reads with MiXCR anew, one entry per CDR3 protein. This table has more than 300,000 distinct CDR3 sequences, 20% to 25% appearing once. The sample taken for sequencing was PBMCs or a T cell subset sorted from them (not recorded which). The TCR sequence derives from a man aged 18 to 30 who had mild COVID-19 (a few samples of this study predate the infection). Cell type and time point are not known. The chain recombines TRBV7-8 with TRBJ2-2; D is undetermined. The CDR3 sequence is CASSLRQHTGELFF. The CDR3 DNA reads TGTGCCAGCAGCTTACGGCAGCACACCGGGGAGCTGTTTTTT.